This TCR beta chain was observed in a study of brain T cells in children with intractable seizures. The study's findings and limits: Pre- and post-surgery blood differed in depth, so pre-surgery absences may be undersampling.

Note on this clone: Its specificity is unknown.

The data were produced by immunoSEQ multiplex PCR, yet TCRdb's version contains in-frame clones alone and is incomplete. The data show approximately 330,000 clones, 85% to 95% seen once. The time point: blood from clinic visit 5 months post-surgery; TSC patient then seizure free. Sequencing was limited to surgery cases with top T cell transcript signatures in brain tissue. Pre-surgery treatment included at least one anti-epileptic drug. Germline CDR1 and CDR2: SGHTA and FQGNSA. Trimming pared 4 bases from V and 14 bases from J, leaving 17 bases between. This CDR3 is 12 amino acids long. This sequence originates from a boy in the first two years of life with tuberous sclerosis and intractable seizures. The chain combines TRBV7-2 with TRBJ2-5, with D possibly being TRBD1 (6 bases). The input for sequencing was peripheral blood, taken 4 to 5 months after surgery. The CDR3 sequence: CASSSWTATPYF. DNA for the CDR3: TGTGCCAGCAGCTCCTGGACAGCGACCCCCTACTTC.